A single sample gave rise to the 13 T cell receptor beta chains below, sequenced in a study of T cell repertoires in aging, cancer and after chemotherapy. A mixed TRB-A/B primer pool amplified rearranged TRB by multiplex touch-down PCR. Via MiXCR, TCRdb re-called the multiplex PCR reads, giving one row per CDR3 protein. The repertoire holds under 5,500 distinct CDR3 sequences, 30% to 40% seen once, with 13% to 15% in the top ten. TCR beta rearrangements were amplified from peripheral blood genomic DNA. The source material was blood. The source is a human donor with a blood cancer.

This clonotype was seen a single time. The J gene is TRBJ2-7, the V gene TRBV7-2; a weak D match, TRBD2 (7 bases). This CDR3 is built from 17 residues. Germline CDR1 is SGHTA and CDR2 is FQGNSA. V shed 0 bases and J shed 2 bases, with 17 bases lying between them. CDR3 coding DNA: TGTGCCAGCAGCTTAGCCTACTTGGGGGGGGCGACCTACGAGCAGTACTTC. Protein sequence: CASSLAYLGGATYEQYF.

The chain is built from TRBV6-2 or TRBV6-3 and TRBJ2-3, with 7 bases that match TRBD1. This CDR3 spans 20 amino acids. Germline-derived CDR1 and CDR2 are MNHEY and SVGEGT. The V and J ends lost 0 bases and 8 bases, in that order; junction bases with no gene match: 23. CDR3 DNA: TGTGCCAGCAGTTACTCGCCCTGGACAGGTCCCACCTCACTCGAACCTACGCAGTATTTT. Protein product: CASSYSPWTGPTSLEPTQYF.

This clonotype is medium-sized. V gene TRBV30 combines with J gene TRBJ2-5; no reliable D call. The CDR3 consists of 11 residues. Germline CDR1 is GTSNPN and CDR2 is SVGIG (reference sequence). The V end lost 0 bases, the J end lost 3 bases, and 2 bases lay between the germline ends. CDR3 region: CAWSVKETQYF. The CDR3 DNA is TGTGCCTGGAGTGTAAAAGAGACCCAGTACTTC.

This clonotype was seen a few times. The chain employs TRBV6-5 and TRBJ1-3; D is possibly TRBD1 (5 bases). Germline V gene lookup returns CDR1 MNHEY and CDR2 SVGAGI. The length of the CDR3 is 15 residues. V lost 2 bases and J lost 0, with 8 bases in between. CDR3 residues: CASSYGHYSGNTIYF. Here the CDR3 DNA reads TGTGCCAGCAGTTACGGACACTACTCTGGAAACACCATATATTTT.

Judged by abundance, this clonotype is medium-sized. The CDR3 here is CASKGRGGSTDTQYF. As DNA, the CDR3 is TGTGCCAGTAAAGGTAGGGGGGGGAGCACAGATACGCAGTATTTT. The chain recombines TRBV19 with TRBJ2-3; perhaps TRBD2 as D (7 bases). Looked up from germline, CDR1 is LNHDA and CDR2 is SQIVND (reference sequence). The CDR3 length is 15 residues. The V gene lost 7 bases and the J gene lost 0 bases, with 14 bases spanning the gap.

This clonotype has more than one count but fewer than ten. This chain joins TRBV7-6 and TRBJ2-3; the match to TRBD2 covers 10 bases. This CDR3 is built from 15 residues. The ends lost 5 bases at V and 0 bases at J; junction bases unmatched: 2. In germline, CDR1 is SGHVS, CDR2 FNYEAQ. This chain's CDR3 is CASSKLAGSTDTQYF. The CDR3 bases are TGTGCCAGCAGCAAACTAGCGGGGAGCACAGATACGCAGTATTTT. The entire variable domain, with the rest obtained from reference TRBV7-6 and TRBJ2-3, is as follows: GAGVSQSPRYKVTKRGQDVALRCDPISGHVSLYWYRQALGQGPEFLTYFNYEAQQDKSGLPNDRFSAERPEGSISTLTIQRTEQRDSAMYRCASSKLAGSTDTQYFGPGTRLTVL.

CDR3 nucleotides: TGTGCCAGCAGTTACAAGAGCACAGGGAGTAATCAGCCCCAGCATTTT. It yields the protein CASSYKSTGSNQPQHF. The chain links TRBV6-5 to TRBJ1-5, with D possibly TRBD1 on 6 matching bases. The CDR3 contains 16 residues. Germline assignment: CDR1 MNHEY and CDR2 SVGAGI. The ends were cut back, 2 bases at V and 4 bases at J, with 15 bases in the middle.

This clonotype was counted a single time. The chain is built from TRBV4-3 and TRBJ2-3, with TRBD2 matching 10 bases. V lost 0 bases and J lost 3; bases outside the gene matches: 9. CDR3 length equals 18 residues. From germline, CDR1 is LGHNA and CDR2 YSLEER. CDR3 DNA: TGCGCCAGCAGCCAAGATCCTATACCGGGACTAGCGACAGATACGCAGTATTTT. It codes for CASSQDPIPGLATDTQYF.

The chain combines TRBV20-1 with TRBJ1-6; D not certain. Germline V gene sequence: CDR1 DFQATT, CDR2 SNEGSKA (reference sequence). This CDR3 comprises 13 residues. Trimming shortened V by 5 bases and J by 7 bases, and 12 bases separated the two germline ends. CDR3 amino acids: CSASGVGNSPLHF. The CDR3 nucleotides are TGCAGTGCTTCCGGAGTAGGGAATTCACCCCTCCACTTT.

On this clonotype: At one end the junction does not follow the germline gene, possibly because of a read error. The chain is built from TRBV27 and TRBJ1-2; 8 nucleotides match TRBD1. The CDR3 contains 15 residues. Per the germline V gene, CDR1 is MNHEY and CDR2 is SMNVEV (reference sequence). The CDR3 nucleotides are TGTGCCATCAGTTCTGCGACAGGGGCCAACTATGGCTACACCTTC. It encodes CAISSATGANYGYTF.

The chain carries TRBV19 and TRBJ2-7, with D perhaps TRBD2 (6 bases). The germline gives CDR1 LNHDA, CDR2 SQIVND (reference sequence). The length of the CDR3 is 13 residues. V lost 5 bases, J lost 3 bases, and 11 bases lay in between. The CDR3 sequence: CASSFGGVYEQYF. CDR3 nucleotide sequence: TGTGCCAGTAGTTTCGGCGGGGTCTACGAGCAGTACTTC. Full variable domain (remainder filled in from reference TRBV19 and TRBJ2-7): DGGITQSPKYLFRKEGQNVTLSCEQNLNHDAMYWYRQDPGQGLRLIYYSQIVNDFQKGDIAEGYSVSREKKESFPLTVTSAQKNPTAFYLCASSFGGVYEQYFGPGTRLTVT.

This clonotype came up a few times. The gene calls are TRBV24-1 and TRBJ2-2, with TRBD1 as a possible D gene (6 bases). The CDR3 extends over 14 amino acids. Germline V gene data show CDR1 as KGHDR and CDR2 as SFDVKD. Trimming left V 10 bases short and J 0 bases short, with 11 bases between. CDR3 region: CATGDISNTGELFF. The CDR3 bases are TGTGCCACTGGGGACATCTCGAACACCGGGGAGCTGTTTTTT.

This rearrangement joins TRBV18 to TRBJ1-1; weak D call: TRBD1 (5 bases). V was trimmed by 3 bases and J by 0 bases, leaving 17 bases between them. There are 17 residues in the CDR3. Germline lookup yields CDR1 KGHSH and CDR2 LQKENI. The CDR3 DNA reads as TGTGCCAGCTCACCTGCTTTCGGGACGGCTTTGAACACTGAAGCTTTCTTT. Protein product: CASSPAFGTALNTEAFF.